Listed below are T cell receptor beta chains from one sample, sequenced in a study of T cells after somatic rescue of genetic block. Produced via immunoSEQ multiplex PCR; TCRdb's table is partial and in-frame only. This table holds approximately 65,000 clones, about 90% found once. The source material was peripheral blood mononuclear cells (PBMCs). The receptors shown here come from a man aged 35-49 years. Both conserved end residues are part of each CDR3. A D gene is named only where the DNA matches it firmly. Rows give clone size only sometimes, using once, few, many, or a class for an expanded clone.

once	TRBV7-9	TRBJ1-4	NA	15	CASIHRDDDNEKLFF	TGTGCCAGCATCCACCGGGACGACGATAATGAAAAACTGTTTTTT
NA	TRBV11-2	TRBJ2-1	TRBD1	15	CASSLETGAYNEQFF	TGTGCCAGCAGCTTAGAGACAGGGGCGTACAATGAGCAGTTCTTC
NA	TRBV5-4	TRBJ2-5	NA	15	CASSLSPGVEETQYF	TGTGCCAGCAGCTTGTCCCCAGGGGTTGAAGAGACCCAGTACTTC
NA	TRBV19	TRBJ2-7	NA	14	CASSTWDRYYEQYF	TGTGCCAGTAGTACCTGGGACCGGTACTACGAGCAGTACTTC
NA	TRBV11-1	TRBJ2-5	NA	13	CASSKLDQETQYF	TGTGCCAGCAGTAAACTAGATCAAGAGACCCAGTACTTC
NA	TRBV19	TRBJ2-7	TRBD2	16	CASSISPLAGEGEQYF	TGTGCCAGTAGTATATCCCCCCTGGCGGGAGAGGGCGAGCAGTACTTC
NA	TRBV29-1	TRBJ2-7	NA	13	CSVEAGVDYEQYF	TGCAGCGTTGAGGCAGGGGTTGACTACGAGCAGTACTTC
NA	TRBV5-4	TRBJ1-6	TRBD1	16	CASSSGNRGRESPLHF	TGTGCCAGCAGCTCGGGTAACAGGGGGCGAGAATCACCCCTCCACTTT
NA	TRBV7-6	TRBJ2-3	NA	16	CASSLGGGLLTDTQYF	TGTGCCAGCAGCTTAGGGGGGGGGCTACTCACAGATACGCAGTATTTT
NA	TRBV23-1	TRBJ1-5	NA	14	CASSRGRVNQPQHF	TGCGCCAGCAGTCGAGGCAGGGTGAATCAGCCCCAGCATTTT
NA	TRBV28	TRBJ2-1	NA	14	CASSLGETYNEQFF	TGTGCCAGCAGTTTGGGCGAGACCTACAATGAGCAGTTCTTC
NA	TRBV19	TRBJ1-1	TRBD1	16	CASIPSARGATGKAFF	TGTGCCAGTATCCCCTCAGCCCGAGGGGCGACAGGGAAAGCTTTCTTT
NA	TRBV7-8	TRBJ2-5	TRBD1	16	CASSPRQGGNQETQYF	TGTGCCAGCAGCCCACGACAGGGTGGGAATCAAGAGACCCAGTACTTC
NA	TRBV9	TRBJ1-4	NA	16	CASSPGAGSRSEKLFF	TGTGCCAGCAGCCCCGGAGCGGGGTCAAGGAGTGAAAAACTGTTTTTT
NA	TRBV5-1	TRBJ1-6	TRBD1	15	CASSLGGQGRSPLHF	TGCGCCAGCAGCTTGGGGGGACAGGGTCGTTCACCCCTCCACTTT
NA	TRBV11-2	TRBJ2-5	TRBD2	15	CASSQSGRAIETQYF	TGTGCCAGCAGCCAGAGCGGGAGGGCCATAGAGACCCAGTACTTC
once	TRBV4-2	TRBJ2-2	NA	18	CASSQDQWRGPNTGELFF	TGTGCCAGCAGCCAAGATCAGTGGAGGGGCCCGAACACCGGGGAGCTGTTTTTT
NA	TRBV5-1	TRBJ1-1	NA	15	CASGFKGSGNTEAFF	TGCGCCAGTGGCTTCAAGGGGTCGGGGAACACTGAAGCTTTCTTT
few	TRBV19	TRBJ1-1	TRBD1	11	CASRQGVEAFF	TGTGCCAGTAGACAGGGGGTTGAAGCTTTCTTT
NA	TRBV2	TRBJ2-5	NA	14	CATKGLSAQETQYF	TGTGCCACCAAGGGGTTGTCGGCACAAGAGACCCAGTACTTC
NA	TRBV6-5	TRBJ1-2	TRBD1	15	CASRTKPGTGYGYTF	TGTGCCAGCAGGACTAAACCCGGGACAGGATATGGCTACACCTTC
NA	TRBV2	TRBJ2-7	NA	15	CASSPRGDGHYEQYF	TGTGCCAGCAGTCCCAGGGGGGACGGGCACTACGAGCAGTACTTC
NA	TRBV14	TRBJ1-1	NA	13	CASSRGLNTEAFF	TGTGCCAGCAGCCGCGGATTGAACACTGAAGCTTTCTTT
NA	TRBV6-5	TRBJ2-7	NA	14	CASSRGGGAREQYF	TGTGCCAGCAGCAGGGGAGGGGGGGCGCGAGAGCAGTACTTC
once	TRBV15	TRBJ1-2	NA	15	CATSRDQLGVYGYTF	TGTGCCACCAGCAGAGATCAATTAGGGGTCTATGGCTACACCTTC
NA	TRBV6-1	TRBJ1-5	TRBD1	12	CASAGGDQPQHF	TGTGCCAGCGCAGGGGGCGACCAGCCCCAGCATTTT
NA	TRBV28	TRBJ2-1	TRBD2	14	CASSLAGRALEQFF	TGTGCCAGCAGTTTAGCGGGGAGGGCCCTTGAGCAGTTCTTC
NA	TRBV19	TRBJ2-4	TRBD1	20	CASSPRSVGQGVNVKNIQYF	TGTGCCAGTAGTCCCCGTAGTGTTGGACAGGGCGTTAACGTCAAAAACATTCAGTACTTC
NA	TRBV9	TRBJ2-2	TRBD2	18	CASSGGLAGLLNTGELFF	TGTGCCAGCAGCGGTGGGCTAGCGGGGCTCCTGAACACCGGGGAGCTGTTTTTT
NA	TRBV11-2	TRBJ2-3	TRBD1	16	CASSSRDRGSTDTQYF	TGTGCCAGCAGCTCCCGGGACAGGGGAAGCACAGATACGCAGTATTTT
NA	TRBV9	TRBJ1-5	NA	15	CASSVDGVTNQPQHF	TGTGCCAGCAGCGTAGACGGGGTTACCAACCAGCCCCAGCATTTT
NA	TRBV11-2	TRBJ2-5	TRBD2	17	CASSPRPTSGRGETQYF	TGTGCCAGCAGCCCCCGCCCGACTAGCGGGAGAGGTGAGACCCAGTACTTC
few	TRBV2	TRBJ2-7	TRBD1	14	CASTRTGGSYEQYF	TGTGCCAGCACCCGCACAGGGGGATCCTACGAGCAGTACTTC
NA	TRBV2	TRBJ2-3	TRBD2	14	CASSWTSVPDTQYF	TGTGCCAGCAGTTGGACTAGCGTGCCAGATACGCAGTATTTT